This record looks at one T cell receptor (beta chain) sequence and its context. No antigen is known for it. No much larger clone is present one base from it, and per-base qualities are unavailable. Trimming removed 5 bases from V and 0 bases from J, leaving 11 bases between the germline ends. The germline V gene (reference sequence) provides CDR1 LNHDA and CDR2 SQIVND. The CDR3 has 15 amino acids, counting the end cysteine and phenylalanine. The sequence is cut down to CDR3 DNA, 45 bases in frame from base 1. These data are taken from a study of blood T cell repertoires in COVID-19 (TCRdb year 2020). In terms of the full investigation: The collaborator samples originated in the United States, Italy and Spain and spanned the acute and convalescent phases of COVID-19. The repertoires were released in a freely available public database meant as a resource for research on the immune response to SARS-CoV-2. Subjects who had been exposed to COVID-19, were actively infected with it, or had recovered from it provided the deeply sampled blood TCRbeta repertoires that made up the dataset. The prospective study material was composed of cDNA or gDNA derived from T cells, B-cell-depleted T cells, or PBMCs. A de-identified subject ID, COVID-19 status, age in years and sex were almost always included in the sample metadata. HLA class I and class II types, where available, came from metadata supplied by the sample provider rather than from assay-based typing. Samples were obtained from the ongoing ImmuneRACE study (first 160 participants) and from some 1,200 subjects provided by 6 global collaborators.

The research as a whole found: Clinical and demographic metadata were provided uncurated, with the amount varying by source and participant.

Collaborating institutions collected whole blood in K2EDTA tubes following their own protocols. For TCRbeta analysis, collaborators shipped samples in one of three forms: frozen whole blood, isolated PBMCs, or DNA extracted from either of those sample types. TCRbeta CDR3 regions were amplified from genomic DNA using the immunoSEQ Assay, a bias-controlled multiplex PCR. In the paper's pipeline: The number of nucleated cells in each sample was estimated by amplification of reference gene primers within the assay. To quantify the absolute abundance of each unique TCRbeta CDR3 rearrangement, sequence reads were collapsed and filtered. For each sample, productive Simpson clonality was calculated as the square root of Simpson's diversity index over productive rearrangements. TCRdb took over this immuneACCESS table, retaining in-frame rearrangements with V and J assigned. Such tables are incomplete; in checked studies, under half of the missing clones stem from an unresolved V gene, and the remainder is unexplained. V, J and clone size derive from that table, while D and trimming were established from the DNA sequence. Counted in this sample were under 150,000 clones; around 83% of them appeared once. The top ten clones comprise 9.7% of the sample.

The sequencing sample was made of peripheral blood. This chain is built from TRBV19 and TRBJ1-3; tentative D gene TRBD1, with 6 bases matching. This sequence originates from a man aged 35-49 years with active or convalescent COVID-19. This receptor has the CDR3 CASSPPDSSGNTIYF. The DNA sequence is TGTGCCAGTAGTCCTCCGGACAGCTCTGGAAACACCATATATTTT.